The 28 T cell receptor beta chains below were found in one sample sequenced in a study of cytomegalovirus exposure and HLA in healthy donors. The PCR had 60 Vbeta and 13 Jbeta primers. This table comes from immunoSEQ multiplex PCR, and its TCRdb copy is limited to in-frame clones, with some not included. Of about 120,000 clones detected, 60% to 75% appear once; the ten largest clones hold 2.9%. The source material was PBMCs. The receptors come from a middle-aged woman in good health and CMV-seropositive.

The rearrangement joins TRBV18 to TRBJ1-1; no clear D gene. The CDR3 runs 14 residues. Looked up from germline, CDR1 is KGHSH and CDR2 is LQKENI. V dropped 6 bases and J dropped 1 base, with 12 bases sitting between them. CDR3 DNA: TGTGCCAGCTCCCTCAAGGGAGGGAACACTGAAGCTTTCTTT. Amino acid sequence: CASSLKGGNTEAFF.

The chain has TRBV28 and TRBJ1-5; D gene unclear. Between the trimmed V and J ends, which lost 3 bases and 5 bases, there was a span of 8 bases. This CDR3 spans 13 amino acids. CDR1 and CDR2 from the germline V gene are MDHEN and SYDVKM. In DNA form, the CDR3 reads TGTGCCAGCAGTTTCAGGATAGATCAGCCCCAGCATTTT. The encoded protein is CASSFRIDQPQHF.

This chain joins TRBV6-1 and TRBJ2-7; D is unclear. Trimming left V 1 base short and J 5 bases short, with 12 bases between. The CDR3 covers 14 residues. The V gene's germline CDR1 is MNHNS and CDR2 SASEGT. CDR3 DNA sequence: TGTGCCAGCAGTGAAGGACTTGGAGTCCACGAGCAGTACTTC. Translating it yields CASSEGLGVHEQYF.

The J gene is TRBJ2-1, the V gene TRBV15; D gene ambiguous. Germline V gene sequence: CDR1 LNHNV, CDR2 YYDKDF (reference sequence). The CDR3 runs 16 residues. Trimming removed 5 bases from V and 7 bases from J, with 21 bases in between. The CDR3 sequence is CATSRGPDRERNEQFF. The CDR3 coding sequence is TGTGCCACCAGCCGCGGCCCCGACCGAGAAAGGAATGAGCAGTTCTTC.

The V call is TRBV10-3, the J call TRBJ2-7; 9 bases match TRBD2. The CDR3 sequence is 14 residues long. J was trimmed by 0 bases and V by 11 bases; bases with no gene match: 8. Germline values: CDR1 ENHRY, CDR2 SYGVKD. CDR3 in amino acids: CAALAGSSSYEQYF. The CDR3, as DNA: TGTGCCGCCCTAGCGGGATCCTCCTCCTACGAGCAGTACTTC.

This clone occurred a few times. The chain has TRBV4-3 and TRBJ1-2; D remains unclear. Trimming shortened V by 0 bases and J by 7 bases, and 18 bases separated the two germline ends. The germline V gene encodes CDR1 LGHNA and CDR2 YSLEER. The CDR3 contains 16 residues. The DNA for the CDR3 is TGCGCCAGCAGCCAAGATACCCGGTCGCATGGAGGTGGCTACACCTTC. Translating it yields CASSQDTRSHGGGYTF.

CDR3 region: CASGLGLRTGGTHEQYF. The CDR3 DNA reads TGTGCTAGTGGTTTGGGGCTCCGGACAGGGGGGACCCACGAGCAGTACTTC. The chain joins TRBV12-5 to TRBJ2-7, with 10 bases that match TRBD1. CDR1 is LGHNT, CDR2 FRNRAP, per germline. The CDR3 extends over 17 amino acids. Trimming removed 1 base from V and 5 bases from J; junction bases left unmatched: 11.

This clone was seen more than once but under ten times. The genes are TRBV27 and TRBJ2-7; 10 nucleotides line up with TRBD1. The germline gives CDR1 MNHEY, CDR2 SMNVEV (reference sequence). The CDR3 extends over 14 amino acids. With V trimmed by 5 bases and J by 6 bases, 7 bases remained unmatched. CDR3 sequence (DNA): TGTGCCAGCAGTCCCTCGACAGGGGGCTTCGAGCAGTACTTC. Protein sequence: CASSPSTGGFEQYF.

The count of this clone is one. This rearrangement joins TRBV7-3 to TRBJ2-1, with D tentatively TRBD2 (6 bases). Trimming cost V 3 bases and J 2 bases, with 14 bases left between them. The CDR3 extends over 16 amino acids. Germline-derived CDR1 and CDR2 are SGHTA and FQGTGA. The CDR3 nucleotides read TGTGCCAGCAGCTTGGTTAGTGGGGGGACCTACAATGAGCAGTTCTTC. Its protein is CASSLVSGGTYNEQFF.

This clone was observed a handful of times. The chain has TRBV19 and TRBJ1-2; TRBD1 agrees at 8 bases. This CDR3 is built from 14 residues. Losses at the gene ends were 4 bases for V and 3 bases for J; bases not matched to a gene: 4. The germline gives CDR1 LNHDA, CDR2 SQIVND (reference sequence). The CDR3 DNA sequence: TGTGCCAGTAGTACCGGACAGGGATACTATGGCTACACCTTC. This encodes CASSTGQGYYGYTF.

The gene calls are TRBV5-1 and TRBJ1-3; TRBD1 agrees at 8 bases. The CDR3 contains 15 residues. V was clipped by 3 bases and J by 4 bases; unmatched bases: 6. Germline V gene sequence: CDR1 SGHRS, CDR2 YFSETQ. The CDR3 sequence: CASSSGGTGGNTIYF. The CDR3 bases are TGCGCCAGCAGCTCAGGCGGGACAGGAGGAAACACCATATATTTT. Complete variable domain (other parts from reference TRBV5-1 and TRBJ1-3): KAGVTQTPRYLIKTRGQQVTLSCSPISGHRSVSWYQQTPGQGLQFLFEYFSETQRNKGNFPGRFSGRQFSNSRSEMNVSTLELGDSALYLCASSSGGTGGNTIYFGEGSWLTVV.

This clone was counted only a few times. This chain connects TRBV28 to TRBJ1-1; D remains unclear. Germline CDR1 reads MDHEN; CDR2 reads SYDVKM. The V end was cut by 5 bases, the J end by 5 bases, with 12 bases between. The CDR3 is made up of 13 amino acids. CDR3 region: CASSNPPGTEAFF. The CDR3 nucleotides are TGTGCCAGCAGTAACCCCCCGGGGACTGAAGCTTTCTTT.

The rearrangement links TRBV6-5 to TRBJ2-1; 7 bases match TRBD2. Germline assignment: CDR1 MNHEY and CDR2 SVGAGI. The CDR3 loop spans 15 amino acids. The V and J ends lost 4 bases and 4 bases, in that order; junction bases with no gene match: 7. The DNA of the CDR3 is TGTGCCAGCAGTTCGCCACTAGCGCCATACAATGAGCAGTTCTTC. Amino acids: CASSSPLAPYNEQFF.

The chain uses TRBV5-8 and TRBJ1-1; possible D gene TRBD1, 5 bases. The CDR3 covers 14 residues. The germline V gene encodes CDR1 SGHTS and CDR2 YDEGEE. The V and J ends lost 4 bases and 1 base respectively, with 11 bases between them. The CDR3 DNA follows: TGTGCCAGCAGCCTTTGGGGGGGGAACACTGAAGCTTTCTTT. Its translation is CASSLWGGNTEAFF.

The chain couples TRBV29-1 to TRBJ1-2; 11 bases are a match to TRBD1. The CDR3 sequence is 15 residues long. V shed 6 bases, J shed 0 bases, and the junction held 6 bases outside the gene matches. The germline V gene encodes CDR1 SQVTM and CDR2 ANQGSEA. The CDR3 nucleotides are TGCAGCGTCCCCGGACAGGGGGCGCCTAACTATGGCTACACCTTC. Protein sequence: CSVPGQGAPNYGYTF.

V gene TRBV5-1 combines with J gene TRBJ2-7; D perhaps matches TRBD1 (6 bases). Germline CDR1 SGHRS, CDR2 YFSETQ. The CDR3 extends over 14 amino acids. The germline V and J ends were trimmed by 1 base and 5 bases, with 13 bases remaining between them. The CDR3 reads CASSLNTQGDEQYF. CDR3 nucleotide sequence: TGCGCCAGCAGCTTGAACACACAGGGTGACGAGCAGTACTTC.

In this sample, this clone turned up once. The J gene is TRBJ2-7, the V gene TRBV6-5, with a tentative D call TRBD1 (5 bases). V lost 5 bases, J lost 3 bases, and 14 bases lay in between. Germline CDR1 is MNHEY and CDR2 is SVGAGI. This CDR3 is built from 14 residues. The CDR3 coding sequence is TGTGCCAGCAGTGAATATTTTGACAGCTACGAGCAGTACTTC. Protein sequence: CASSEYFDSYEQYF.

In the case of this clone: The sample carries other DNA sequences with the same CDR3. The chain has TRBV30 and TRBJ1-5, with a possible D match to TRBD1 (6 bases). In germline, CDR1 is GTSNPN, CDR2 SVGIG (reference sequence). CDR3 length: 15 residues. Trimming left V 0 bases short and J 1 base short, with 10 bases between. The CDR3 nucleotides are TGTGCCTGGAGTGTACGAGGGACAAGCAATCAGCCCCAGCATTTT. It codes for CAWSVRGTSNQPQHF.

The chain is built from TRBV2 and TRBJ1-1; D unresolved. This CDR3 has 13 residues. The V and J ends lost 3 bases and 0 bases respectively, with 5 bases between them. The germline V gene has CDR1 SNHLY and CDR2 FYNNEI. The CDR3 DNA reads TGTGCCAGCAGTGAGGAGATGAACACTGAAGCTTTCTTT. Translation: CASSEEMNTEAFF. Supplemented by reference TRBV2 and TRBJ1-1, the full variable domain reads EPEVTQTPSHQVTQMGQEVILRCVPISNHLYFYWYRQILGQKVEFLVSFYNNEISEKSEIFDDQFSVERPDGSNFTLKIRSTKLEDSAMYFCASSEEMNTEAFFGQGTRLTVV.

A single count supports this clone. This rearrangement joins TRBV4-3 to TRBJ1-5; tentatively, D is TRBD1 (6 bases). The CDR3 sequence is 15 residues long. Trimming removed 0 bases from V and 3 bases from J, with 9 bases in between. Germline V gene sequence: CDR1 LGHNA, CDR2 YSLEER. CDR3 DNA: TGCGCCAGCAGCCAAGACAGGGGAGCCAATCAGCCCCAGCATTTT. Translation: CASSQDRGANQPQHF.

The chain links TRBV28 to TRBJ1-1; D is uncertain. Trimming removed 4 bases from V and 11 bases from J, with 14 bases in between. The CDR3 sequence is 12 residues long. Germline V gene lookup returns CDR1 MDHEN and CDR2 SYDVKM. CDR3 protein: CASSSSGFGAFF. The CDR3 region has the DNA TGTGCCAGCAGTTCCTCGGGGTTCGGGGCTTTCTTT.

V is TRBV6-1 and J is TRBJ1-4; TRBD1 agrees at 7 bases. V was clipped by 7 bases and J by 8 bases; unmatched bases: 10. The CDR3 has 14 residues. Looked up from germline, CDR1 is MNHNS and CDR2 is SASEGT. CDR3 nucleotides: TGTGCCAGCAAGTTCCAGGGGGTAGAGGAAAAACTGTTTTTT. Amino acid sequence: CASKFQGVEEKLFF.

The chain is built from TRBV30 and TRBJ1-1; D is unclear. The CDR3 spans 11 residues. Trimming shortened V by 0 bases and J by 7 bases, and 6 bases separated the two germline ends. Germline CDR1 reads GTSNPN; CDR2 reads SVGIG (reference sequence). CDR3 region: CAWSVLIEAFF. DNA of the CDR3: TGTGCCTGGAGTGTACTGATTGAAGCTTTCTTT.

The chain recombines TRBV27 with TRBJ2-7, with 7 bases lining up with TRBD1. The CDR3 totals 15 residues. Germline-derived CDR1 and CDR2 are MNHEY and SMNVEV (reference sequence). Trimming took 3 bases from V and 5 from J; bases not matched to a gene: 10. CDR3 sequence: CASSLRGGGSDEQYF. As DNA, the CDR3 is TGTGCCAGCAGTTTGCGAGGGGGCGGAAGTGACGAGCAGTACTTC.

In this sample, this clone turned up a few times. In DNA, the CDR3 is TGTGCCAGCAGTGTAGACCTAGCGGAAAAGCTAGCGACCGGGGAGCTGTTTTTT. Translating it yields CASSVDLAEKLATGELFF. V and J are TRBV6-4 and TRBJ2-2; 7 bases fit TRBD2. V was clipped by 4 bases and J by 5 bases; unmatched bases: 16. The CDR3 loop spans 18 amino acids. Looked up from germline, CDR1 is MRHNA and CDR2 is SNTAGT.

V usage is TRBV9 and J usage is TRBJ2-1; TRBD1 aligns across 9 bases. The length of the CDR3 is 17 residues. The germline CDR1 and CDR2 sequences are SGDLS and YYNGEE. V was clipped by 0 bases and J by 10 bases; unmatched bases: 14. The CDR3 DNA sequence: TGTGCCAGCAGCGTAGAGTCGGGGGGACAGGGAGGCAGGGAGCAGTTCTTC. Its protein product is CASSVESGGQGGREQFF.

This clone was seen more than once but under ten times. The chain links TRBV9 to TRBJ2-5, with TRBD1 as a possible D gene (6 bases). Germline CDR1 reads SGDLS; CDR2 reads YYNGEE. CDR3 length equals 13 residues. The germline V and J ends were trimmed by 3 bases and 5 bases, with 11 bases remaining between them. In DNA form, the CDR3 reads TGTGCCAGCAGCGAACAGGGTATGGAGACCCAGTACTTC. This codes for CASSEQGMETQYF. Supplemented by reference TRBV9 and TRBJ2-5, the full variable domain reads DSGVTQTPKHLITATGQRVTLRCSPRSGDLSVYWYQQSLDQGLQFLIQYYNGEERAKGNILERFSAQQFPDLHSELNLSSLELGDSALYFCASSEQGMETQYFGPGTRLLVL.

The chain combines TRBV7-2 with TRBJ2-1; 8 nucleotides line up with TRBD1. CDR3 length: 12 residues. V gave up 8 bases and J gave up 4 bases; unmatched junction bases: 1. Germline assignment: CDR1 SGHTA and CDR2 FQGNSA. The CDR3 DNA follows: TGTGCCAGCCGACAGGGGTACAATGAGCAGTTCTTC. This encodes CASRQGYNEQFF.